The 12 T cell receptor beta chains reported below all come from one sample, sequenced in a study of molecular identifiers for immune sequencing clone quantification. TCRdb re-derived calls from the PCR reads in MiXCR, one entry per CDR3 protein. Here the sample spans approximately 550,000 distinct CDR3 sequences, about a fifth being singletons. The sequencing sample was made of naive CD8+ T cells from blood, with Jurkat cell RNA spiked in. The subset denotes: FACS-sorted CD8+CD4-CCR7+CD45RA+ naive T cells. The receptors shown here come from a human donor in good health. Some libraries in this study had Jurkat cell RNA spiked in.

Ten or more counts support this clonotype. The V call is TRBV12-3 or TRBV12-4, the J call TRBJ2-1; tentatively, D is TRBD1 (5 bases). This CDR3 has 15 amino acids. The germline V and J ends were trimmed by 5 bases and 6 bases, with 17 bases remaining between them. CDR3 sequence reads: CASSIQEIGVNEQFF. The DNA of the CDR3 is TGTGCCAGCAGTATACAGGAAATCGGAGTCAATGAGCAGTTCTTC.

This clonotype was seen a handful of times. The chain is built from TRBV6-6 and TRBJ2-7; the D is unclear. The CDR3 has 15 residues. Germline V lookup: CDR1 MNHNY, CDR2 SVGAGI (reference sequence). Trimming took 0 bases from V and 0 from J, leaving 9 bases between them. The CDR3: CASSYSPHVSYEQYF. The CDR3 DNA follows: TGTGCCAGCAGTTACTCTCCGCATGTCTCCTACGAGCAGTACTTC.

This chain joins TRBV29-1 and TRBJ2-7; TRBD2 aligns across 10 bases. Germline loops: CDR1 SQVTM, CDR2 ANQGSEA. Trimming took 2 bases from V and 2 from J; bases not matched to a gene: 6. The CDR3 consists of 15 residues. CDR3 residues: CSVEFSGGHTYEQYF. The CDR3 nucleotides read TGCAGCGTTGAATTTAGCGGGGGGCACACCTACGAGCAGTACTTC.

This clonotype was seen repeatedly, ten times or more. V gene TRBV5-8 combines with J gene TRBJ2-3, with 8 bases aligning to TRBD1. Germline CDR1 reads SGHTS; CDR2 reads YDEGEE. The CDR3 totals 17 residues. V lost 4 bases and J lost 4; bases outside the gene matches: 14. The CDR3 region has the DNA TGTGCCAGCAGCCCCGAAGGGGCAGGGGGCTCATCAGATACGCAGTATTTT. Encoded protein: CASSPEGAGGSSDTQYF.

The chain uses TRBV29-1 and TRBJ2-7; 9 positions agree with TRBD2. Germline V gene data show CDR1 as SQVTM and CDR2 as ANQGSEA. With V trimmed by 2 bases and J by 5 bases, 13 bases remained unmatched. The CDR3 loop spans 16 amino acids. The CDR3 nucleotides are TGCAGCGTTGAATCAGGGATGACTAGCGGAACCCACGAGCAGTACTTC. Protein sequence: CSVESGMTSGTHEQYF.

Remarks on this clonotype: The conserved phenylalanine or tryptophan is not found at the CDR3 terminus, so this likely reflects a read error. The genes are TRBV7-6 and TRBJ1-1; no reliable D call. The CDR3 consists of 15 residues. V lost 1 base, J lost 3 bases, and 12 bases lay in between. Germline loops: CDR1 SGHVS, CDR2 FNYEAQ. CDR3 nucleotide sequence: TGTGCCAGCAGCTTAGGGGTTGAAGAGCACACTGAAGCTTTCCTT. Its protein product is CASSLGVEEHTEAFL.

The sample holds many counts of this clonotype. The chain uses TRBV6-2 or TRBV6-3 and TRBJ1-6; D not resolved. V was trimmed by 8 bases and J by 7 bases, leaving 15 bases between them. Germline V CDR1 and CDR2: MNHEY, SVGEGT. The CDR3 runs to 14 residues. The CDR3 is CASGLTLRNSPLHF. The DNA of the CDR3 is TGTGCCAGCGGTCTCACCCTCCGAAATTCACCCCTCCACTTT.

This clonotype was seen repeatedly, ten times or more. The chain links TRBV13 to TRBJ2-1, with TRBD2 matching over 14 bases. Germline CDR1 is PRHDT and CDR2 is FYEKMQ (reference sequence). V trimming: 5 bases; J trimming: 1 base; junction bases outside the gene matches: 7. This CDR3 is built from 18 residues. CDR3 DNA: TGTGCCAGCAGCCAGGGACTAGCGGGGGCCCAATCCTACAATGAGCAGTTCTTC. This codes for CASSQGLAGAQSYNEQFF.

This CDR3 is CASSPSSRLTYEQYF. The CDR3 region has the DNA TGTGCCAGCAGCCCGAGTAGCAGACTCACCTACGAGCAGTACTTC. This rearrangement joins TRBV3-1 to TRBJ2-7, with D unclear. The CDR3 covers 15 residues. The germline V gene has CDR1 LGHDT and CDR2 YNNKEL (reference sequence). Trimming removed 4 bases at V and 2 bases at J, with 15 bases between.

About this clonotype: A much larger clone is a single base away; this may be a read error. The V gene is TRBV5-3, the J gene TRBJ2-7; D unclear. TRBV5-3 counts as an open reading frame of uncertain function. The CDR3 extends over 13 amino acids. V gave up 8 bases and J gave up 4 bases, with 16 bases separating them. The CDR3 is CASNLANGYEQYF. For the CDR3, the DNA is TGTGCCAGCAACTTGGCAAACGGGTACGAGCAGTACTTC.

There are many counts of this clonotype. The chain combines TRBV30 with TRBJ1-1, with D hard to call. The length of the CDR3 is 12 residues. V was shortened by 6 bases and J by 1 base, with 9 bases between the two germline ends. Germline V gene data show CDR1 as GTSNPN and CDR2 as SVGIG (reference sequence). CDR3 sequence reads: CACRRGNTEAFF. Here the CDR3 DNA reads TGTGCCTGCAGGCGAGGGAACACTGAAGCTTTCTTT.

This clonotype was recorded at least ten times. The chain couples TRBV29-1 to TRBJ2-2, with D perhaps TRBD1 (6 bases). Germline V CDR1 and CDR2: SQVTM, ANQGSEA. The CDR3 consists of 13 residues. V was shortened by 5 bases and J by 1 base, with 8 bases between the two germline ends. CDR3 sequence reads: CSVQGQNTGELFF. CDR3 nucleotides: TGCAGCGTTCAGGGGCAGAACACCGGGGAGCTGTTTTTT.